This T cell receptor (beta chain) is drawn from a study of siplizumab effects on memory and regulatory T cells. The repertoire was sequenced with immunoSEQ multiplex PCR; TCRdb's copy has only in-frame clones and lacks some. The top ten hold approximately 0.17% of the sample, which has approximately 100,000 clones, 93% seen once. For this clone: Its antigen is undetermined.

Germline CDR1 MNHNY, CDR2 SVGAGI (reference sequence). The V segment lost 7 bases and the J segment 6 bases; nucleotides outside the gene matches: 7. The CDR3 is 15 amino acids. Study-level results: Naive T cells seemed more diverse than memory cells and seemed major alloresponse contributors. Siplizumab significantly reduced alloreactive sequences traceable to unstimulated CD4+ memory cells. Roughly 75-97% of proliferating CD4+ or CD8+ clones lacked an assignable naive or memory phenotype. Researchers could map only a minor fraction of alloreactive clones to unstimulated subsets.

The J gene is TRBJ1-6, the V gene TRBV6-6, with TRBD1 identical over 9 bases. The TCR was taken from a human donor in good health. The specimen was non-Treg CD4+ T cells sorted from blood. CDR3 sequence: CASTLRQGGNSPLHF. The CDR3 DNA follows: TGTGCCAGCACCCTCAGACAGGGGGGTAATTCACCCCTCCACTTT.